The subject of this entry is one T cell receptor (beta chain). The CDR3 sequence is 15 residues long. After removal of 4 bases from V and 1 base from J, the junction contained 2 bases not matched to a gene. Germline V gene data show CDR1 as LNHDA and CDR2 as SQIVND (reference sequence). The entry originates in a study of blood T cell repertoires in COVID-19. Participants were aged about 18 to 90 years from about 25 US areas. Generated by immunoSEQ multiplex PCR, the TCRdb table keeps only in-frame clones and is missing some. The profile shows about 250,000 clones, roughly 86% of them singletons. This clonotype was sampled from a woman in her 30s with acute COVID-19. The sample was PBMCs or T cells enriched from blood (not recorded which). The V and J genes are TRBV19 and TRBJ2-1; 9 bases fit TRBD1. The CDR3 nucleotides are TGTGCCAGTAGTACGACAGGGGGGTCCTACAATGAGCAGTTCTTC. Translation: CASSTTGGSYNEQFF.